A single sample gave rise to the 9 T cell receptor beta chains below, sequenced in a study of shared clonotypes between healthy human individuals. TCRdb's copy holds only in-frame clones and misses some; the assay was immunoSEQ multiplex PCR. The sample lists 1.5 million to 2.5 million clones; approximately 94% were seen once. Positive CCR7 selection of CD45RO-negative cells yielded the naive CD8 cells, and terminally differentiated effector memory CD45RA+ cells were excluded. The sample was naive CD8+ T cells sorted from blood. The origin of the receptors is a man between 18 and 35 years old in good health.

The CDR3 nucleotides are TGCAGCGTTTATGCCGGGGAGCTGTTTTTT. Its protein product is CSVYAGELFF. V and J are TRBV29-1 and TRBJ2-2; unclear D gene. V was trimmed by 5 bases and J by 6 bases, leaving 4 bases between them. CDR3 length: 10 residues. CDR1 SQVTM and CDR2 ANQGSEA come from the germline V gene.

This chain uses TRBV5-6 with TRBJ2-3, with TRBD2 matching 9 bases. V was pared by 4 bases and J by 0 bases, with 6 bases of the junction left unmatched. The CDR3 length is 16 residues. Germline CDR1 and CDR2: SGHDT and YYEEEE. This CDR3 reads CASSLMTSGSTDTQYF. For the CDR3, the DNA is TGTGCCAGCAGCCTCATGACTAGCGGAAGCACAGATACGCAGTATTTT.

J is TRBJ2-3 and V is TRBV30; D gene ambiguous. The CDR3 length is 16 residues. V was pared by 0 bases and J by 2 bases, with 15 bases between. Per the germline V gene, CDR1 is GTSNPN and CDR2 is SVGIG (reference sequence). The CDR3 spells CAWSVLSLRSTDTQYF. CDR3 coding DNA: TGTGCCTGGAGTGTACTATCCCTCCGATCCACAGATACGCAGTATTTT.

The chain joins TRBV4-1 to TRBJ2-1, with a tentative D call TRBD1 (6 bases). CDR3 size: 13 residues. Germline assignment: CDR1 MGHRA and CDR2 YSYEKL. V was pared by 5 bases and J by 9 bases, with 14 bases between. The CDR3 sequence is CASSYTGFGEQFF. DNA for the CDR3: TGCGCCAGCAGCTACACAGGGTTCGGTGAGCAGTTCTTC.

J is TRBJ2-1 and V is TRBV2; D unresolved. The V end was cut by 8 bases, the J end by 4 bases, with 15 bases between. From germline, CDR1 is SNHLY and CDR2 FYNNEI. CDR3 length: 14 residues. The CDR3 spells CASDPRRAYNEQFF. CDR3 nucleotides: TGTGCCAGCGACCCTCGGAGAGCATACAATGAGCAGTTCTTC.

This chain links TRBV27 with TRBJ2-7, with 10 bases that match TRBD1. After removal of 3 bases from V and 6 bases from J, the junction contained 2 bases not matched to a gene. The CDR3 contains 13 residues. Looked up from germline, CDR1 is MNHEY and CDR2 is SMNVEV (reference sequence). CDR3 nucleotide sequence: TGTGCCAGCAGTTTGACAGGGGGCGGCGAGCAGTACTTC. Translating gives CASSLTGGGEQYF.

This rearrangement joins TRBV14 to TRBJ1-5; no definite D call. From germline, CDR1 is SGHDN and CDR2 FVKESK. CDR3 length equals 13 residues. V lost 3 bases and J 3 bases, leaving 6 bases between the germline ends. The CDR3 bases are TGTGCCAGCAGCCACGCCCTCAATCAGCCCCAGCATTTT. It encodes CASSHALNQPQHF.

Details on this clone: This CDR3 is also generated by other DNA sequences in the sample. The rearrangement uses TRBV5-4 and TRBJ2-7; 8 bases fit TRBD2. Germline loops: CDR1 SGHNT, CDR2 YYREEE (reference sequence). The CDR3 loop spans 14 amino acids. Unmatched junction bases numbered 4, after V lost 3 bases and J lost 2 bases. CDR3 sequence (DNA): TGTGCCAGCAGCTCTGGACTAGCCCCCTACGAGCAGTACTTC. This gives the protein CASSSGLAPYEQYF.

V usage is TRBV5-8 and J usage is TRBJ2-1; D may be TRBD2 (7 bases). The CDR3 length is 18 residues. CDR1 and CDR2 from the germline V gene are SGHTS and YDEGEE. V was clipped by 4 bases and J by 2 bases, with 22 bases between them. In nucleotides, the CDR3 is TGTGCCAGCAGCCCCACCTGGGGGGGGCCGGGAACCTACAATGAGCAGTTCTTC. It encodes CASSPTWGGPGTYNEQFF.